These 30 T cell receptor beta chains were sequenced from one sample in a study of T cell repertoires in cytomegalovirus infection. Via MiXCR, TCRdb re-called the reads, giving one row per CDR3 protein. The sample includes 130,000 or so distinct CDR3 sequences, about 6% of them seen just once. The sequenced sample consisted of PBMCs. The receptors were sampled from a human donor in good health (CMV status not recorded). Some clones in this sample may be carry-over from other donors' samples.

This clonotype was observed at least ten times. The chain couples TRBV7-2 to TRBJ1-4; D not resolved. The CDR3 is 16 residues long. The germline V and J ends were trimmed by 1 base and 3 bases, with 12 bases remaining between them. CDR1 is SGHTA, CDR2 FQGNSA, per germline. The CDR3 DNA sequence: TGTGCCAGCAGCTTAGTGGTTGGGCTTGCTAATGAAAAACTGTTTTTT. It specifies CASSLVVGLANEKLFF.

This clonotype has a count of ten or more. The chain recombines TRBV12-3 or TRBV12-4 with TRBJ2-7; possibly TRBD1 for D (6 bases). Between the trimmed V and J ends, which lost 3 bases and 1 base, there was a span of 16 bases. This CDR3 has 16 amino acids. CDR3 sequence: CASSFVGDTRSYEQYF. The CDR3, as DNA: TGTGCCAGCAGTTTCGTGGGGGACACCCGATCCTACGAGCAGTACTTC.

There are a few counts of this clonotype. This chain joins TRBV20-1 and TRBJ1-1, with D perhaps matching TRBD1 (6 bases). The CDR3 totals 16 residues. The V and J ends lost 7 bases and 4 bases respectively, with 25 bases between them. Germline assignment: CDR1 DFQATT and CDR2 SNEGSKA (reference sequence). The DNA for the CDR3 is TGCAGTGTCGCATACGGGGGGGCGCGTGCGTCCACTGAAGCTTTCTTT. Translated: CSVAYGGARASTEAFF.

This clonotype was found many times. The rearrangement links TRBV7-2 to TRBJ1-6; no definite D call. Germline V lookup: CDR1 SGHTA, CDR2 FQGNSA. The CDR3 is made up of 16 amino acids. V was shortened by 5 bases and J by 0 bases, with 11 bases between the two germline ends. The CDR3 DNA sequence: TGTGCCAGCAGCACAAGCGGGAGCTCCTATAATTCACCCCTCCACTTT. It yields the protein CASSTSGSSYNSPLHF. Supplemented by reference TRBV7-2 and TRBJ1-6, the full variable domain reads GAGVSQSPSNKVTEKGKDVELRCDPISGHTALYWYRQSLGQGLEFLIYFQGNSAPDKSGLPSDRFSAERTGGSVSTLTIQRTQQEDSAVYLCASSTSGSSYNSPLHFGNGTRLTVT.

This clonotype has more than one count but fewer than ten. The chain is built from TRBV29-1 and TRBJ2-7, with 11 bases fitting TRBD2. CDR1 SQVTM and CDR2 ANQGSEA come from the germline V gene. Losses at the gene ends were 1 base for V and 2 bases for J; bases not matched to a gene: 10. This CDR3 is built from 17 residues. The CDR3 loop reads CSVEGPASGGSPYEQYF. For the CDR3, the DNA is TGCAGCGTTGAAGGTCCGGCTAGCGGGGGGTCACCCTACGAGCAGTACTTC.

This clonotype was counted at least ten times. V gene TRBV12-3 or TRBV12-4 combines with J gene TRBJ2-1; 13 bases are a match to TRBD2. V dropped 6 bases and J dropped 2; count of bases not matched to a gene: 7. The CDR3 has 17 residues. DNA of the CDR3: TGTGCCAGCAGCCCGACTAGCGGGGGGCCTACCTACAATGAGCAGTTCTTC. Translation: CASSPTSGGPTYNEQFF.

This clonotype showed up many times. The chain links TRBV7-2 to TRBJ1-1, with TRBD1 as a possible D gene (6 bases). Deletions cut 3 bases from V and 1 base from J, with 12 bases between. Germline V CDR1 and CDR2: SGHTA, FQGNSA. This CDR3 has 15 amino acids. CDR3 residues: CASSLAGVGNTEAFF. In DNA form, the CDR3 reads TGTGCCAGCAGCTTGGCAGGGGTTGGGAACACTGAAGCTTTCTTT.

A few counts support this clonotype. The chain recombines TRBV19 with TRBJ1-4; D is perhaps TRBD1 (6 bases). Germline assignment: CDR1 LNHDA and CDR2 SQIVND (reference sequence). Trimming removed 4 bases at V and 8 bases at J, with 11 bases between. CDR3 length equals 13 residues. CDR3 in amino acids: CASSTGQTEKLFF. CDR3 sequence (DNA): TGTGCCAGTAGTACCGGACAGACCGAAAAACTGTTTTTT.

The gene calls are TRBV12-3 or TRBV12-4 and TRBJ1-6; D uncertain. This CDR3 spans 14 amino acids. Between the trimmed V and J ends, which lost 7 bases and 5 bases, there was a span of 12 bases. CDR3 sequence (DNA): TGTGCCAGCAAGACCGGACTTGATAATTCACCCCTCCACTTT. Its protein product is CASKTGLDNSPLHF.

About this clonotype: It may be a read error: a sequence one base away is much more abundant. The chain employs TRBV7-2 and TRBJ1-5; D remains unclear. The CDR3 is 14 residues long. Per the germline V gene, CDR1 is SGHTA and CDR2 is FQGNSA. The DNA for the CDR3 is TGTGTCAGCAGCTTGGACCCGGGCAATCAGCCCCAGCATTTT. It is translated as CVSSLDPGNQPQHF.

Ten or more counts support this clonotype. In nucleotides, the CDR3 is TGTGCCAGCAGTGAAACGGGGGCCTACACCGGGGAGCTGTTTTTT. As protein: CASSETGAYTGELFF. The chain combines TRBV2 with TRBJ2-2, with D possibly being TRBD1 or TRBD2 (6 bases each). Germline lookup yields CDR1 SNHLY and CDR2 FYNNEI. The V gene lost 2 bases and the J gene lost 3 bases, with 10 bases spanning the gap. The CDR3 consists of 15 residues.

There are many counts of this clonotype. The V call is TRBV3-1, the J call TRBJ2-3; D is ambiguous. V was pared by 3 bases and J by 3 bases, with 13 bases between. The CDR3 loop spans 15 amino acids. CDR1 and CDR2 (germline): LGHDT, YNNKEL (reference sequence). CDR3 region: CASSQRPGPTDTQYF. The DNA for the CDR3 is TGTGCCAGCAGCCAGAGACCCGGTCCAACAGATACGCAGTATTTT.

This clonotype was detected ten times or more. The V gene is TRBV7-9, the J gene TRBJ2-3; 10 bases are a match to TRBD1. J gave up 0 bases and V 5 bases, and 5 bases lay outside the gene matches. Germline loops: CDR1 SEHNR, CDR2 FQNEAQ (reference sequence). This CDR3 spans 16 amino acids. The CDR3 DNA follows: TGTGCCAGCAGCCGCAGACAGGGGGCGAGCACAGATACGCAGTATTTT. Protein product: CASSRRQGASTDTQYF.

The table lists this clonotype with many counts. The chain carries TRBV5-1 and TRBJ2-7, with 11 bases matching TRBD1. The V segment lost 4 bases and the J segment 4 bases; nucleotides outside the gene matches: 10. This CDR3 is built from 16 residues. In germline, CDR1 is SGHRS, CDR2 YFSETQ. CDR3 in DNA: TGCGCCAGCAGCGACGAAGGACAGGGGGCGGGATACGAGCAGTACTTC. Encoded protein: CASSDEGQGAGYEQYF.

The table lists this clonotype with a few counts. The V gene is TRBV3-1, the J gene TRBJ2-1; no clear D. The V and J ends lost 0 bases and 2 bases respectively, with 17 bases between them. CDR1 is LGHDT, CDR2 YNNKEL, per germline (reference sequence). CDR3 length equals 18 residues. CDR3 in amino acids: CASSQEGDSRPPYNEQFF. The CDR3 DNA sequence: TGTGCCAGCAGCCAAGAAGGAGATAGTAGACCCCCCTACAATGAGCAGTTCTTC.

This clonotype came up many times. This sequence joins TRBV7-6 and TRBJ2-7; TRBD1 agrees at 8 bases. This CDR3 comprises 14 residues. Per germline, CDR1 SGHVS and CDR2 FNYEAQ. Trimming removed 5 bases from V and 7 bases from J; junction bases left unmatched: 10. CDR3 in amino acids: CASSHGQGSNEQYF. The CDR3 bases are TGTGCCAGCAGCCATGGACAGGGCTCAAATGAGCAGTACTTC.

The table lists this clonotype with a few counts. The V gene is TRBV11-1, the J gene TRBJ1-2, with D maybe TRBD1 (5 bases). The CDR3 contains 15 residues. V was shortened by 5 bases and J by 6 bases, with 19 bases between the two germline ends. Looked up from germline, CDR1 is SGHAT and CDR2 is FQDESV (reference sequence). CDR3 region: CASSPGARESNGYTF. The CDR3 DNA sequence: TGTGCCAGCAGCCCGGGCGCCAGGGAGTCCAATGGCTACACCTTC.

The table lists this clonotype with many counts. V and J are TRBV10-3 and TRBJ1-3, with TRBD1 identical over 9 bases. The CDR3 covers 13 residues. Germline V lookup: CDR1 ENHRY, CDR2 SYGVKD. Trimming cost V 10 bases and J 3 bases; bases outside gene matches: 4. CDR3 DNA sequence: TGTGCCACCTCGACAGGGGGTGGAAACACCATATATTTT. This sequence encodes CATSTGGGNTIYF.

Ten or more counts support this clonotype. The rearrangement joins TRBV12-3 or TRBV12-4 to TRBJ1-4; possible D gene TRBD1, 5 bases. The CDR3 totals 15 residues. V gave up 5 bases and J gave up 8 bases, with 18 bases separating them. The CDR3 DNA sequence: TGTGCCAGCAGTCCCCGAGTCTCTCGGGGGGAAAAACTGTTTTTT. Its translation is CASSPRVSRGEKLFF.

The V call is TRBV6-2 or TRBV6-3, the J call TRBJ2-7; D is uncertain. The CDR3 covers 14 residues. Trimming removed 6 bases from V and 2 bases from J, with 14 bases in between. Looked up from germline, CDR1 is MNHEY and CDR2 is SVGEGT. CDR3 region: CASSSGLVPYEQYF. The CDR3 DNA sequence: TGTGCCAGCAGCTCCGGATTAGTTCCCTACGAGCAGTACTTC.

At least ten counts were recorded for this clonotype. The chain uses TRBV20-1 and TRBJ2-7; D possibly uses TRBD1 or TRBD2 (5 bases each). CDR1 is DFQATT and CDR2 is SNEGSKA in the germline V gene (reference sequence). The V and J ends lost 3 bases and 7 bases respectively, with 19 bases between them. The CDR3 contains 14 residues. CDR3 loop: CSASPLGHQREQYF. In nucleotides, the CDR3 is TGCAGTGCTAGTCCCCTGGGGCACCAGCGGGAGCAGTACTTC.

V usage is TRBV7-2 and J usage is TRBJ2-1; tentative D call: TRBD2 (6 bases). Germline CDR1 is SGHTA and CDR2 is FQGNSA. The CDR3 extends over 17 amino acids. V gave up 3 bases and J gave up 10 bases, with 25 bases separating them. CDR3 sequence: CASSLSPAGSYTGEQFF. The CDR3 nucleotides read TGTGCCAGCAGCTTGTCCCCTGCGGGGAGCTATACGGGCGAGCAGTTCTTC.

This clonotype was seen a few times. The chain combines TRBV29-1 with TRBJ2-4; D may be TRBD2 (5 bases). The CDR3 runs to 11 residues. V lost 6 bases to trimming and J lost 6 bases, with 9 bases between them. CDR1 and CDR2 (germline): SQVTM, ANQGSEA. Here the CDR3 reads CSVVDLNIQYF. The CDR3 DNA reads as TGCAGCGTGGTGGACTTAAACATTCAGTACTTC.

This clonotype was detected ten times or more. This chain connects TRBV7-2 to TRBJ2-3, with D tentatively TRBD2 (7 bases). Trimming removed 3 bases from V and 1 base from J, with 11 bases in between. The CDR3 contains 15 residues. The V gene's germline CDR1 is SGHTA and CDR2 FQGNSA. The chain's CDR3 is CASSFRGAGTDTQYF. The CDR3 bases are TGTGCCAGCAGCTTCCGGGGGGCCGGCACAGATACGCAGTATTTT.

This clonotype was picked up many times. The chain carries TRBV12-3 or TRBV12-4 and TRBJ2-1; tentative D call: TRBD2 (7 bases). The CDR3 is 15 residues long. V was pared by 7 bases and J by 7 bases, with 20 bases between. The CDR3: CASTWGGGASNEQFF. The CDR3 DNA is TGTGCCAGCACCTGGGGAGGGGGGGCGAGTAATGAGCAGTTCTTC.

The chain couples TRBV2 to TRBJ1-2, with D unresolved. CDR3 length equals 10 residues. V was trimmed by 4 bases and J by 8 bases, leaving 5 bases between them. Germline V gene lookup returns CDR1 SNHLY and CDR2 FYNNEI. For the CDR3, the DNA is TGTGCCAGCAGTGCGGAAGGCTACACCTTC. This sequence encodes CASSAEGYTF.

This clonotype was found many times. The rearrangement links TRBV6-1 to TRBJ1-1, with D tentatively TRBD1 (5 bases). The CDR3 covers 13 residues. V lost 6 bases and J lost 1, with 9 bases in between. Germline assignment: CDR1 MNHNS and CDR2 SASEGT. CDR3 sequence reads: CASSRVSNTEAFF. For the CDR3, the DNA is TGTGCCAGCAGCAGGGTTTCGAACACTGAAGCTTTCTTT.

This clonotype was observed many times. This chain uses TRBV7-2 with TRBJ2-2, with D tentatively TRBD1 (6 bases). CDR1 is SGHTA and CDR2 is FQGNSA in the germline V gene. There are 15 residues in the CDR3. Trimming removed 5 bases at V and 1 base at J, with 11 bases between. CDR3 sequence reads: CASSPLTGNTGELFF. The CDR3 DNA is TGTGCCAGCAGCCCCCTGACAGGGAACACCGGGGAGCTGTTTTTT.

The sample holds many counts of this clonotype. The J gene is TRBJ1-2, the V gene TRBV18; D may be TRBD1 (5 bases). CDR3 length equals 14 residues. The ends were cut back, 3 bases at V and 2 bases at J, with 10 bases in the middle. From germline, CDR1 is KGHSH and CDR2 LQKENI. Here the CDR3 DNA reads TGTGCCAGCTCACCTGGGACCGGCAACTATGGCTACACCTTC. It codes for CASSPGTGNYGYTF.

The rearrangement joins TRBV20-1 to TRBJ1-6, with TRBD1 matching 9 bases. Looked up from germline, CDR1 is DFQATT and CDR2 is SNEGSKA (reference sequence). This CDR3 has 13 residues. The CDR3 DNA is TGCAGCCTACCGGGACAGGGCCTAACACCCCTCCACTTT. Amino acid sequence: CSLPGQGLTPLHF.